The 18 T cell receptor beta chains listed next were all sequenced from one sample in a study of cytomegalovirus exposure and HLA in healthy donors. Primers: 60 Vbeta forward and 13 Jbeta reverse. The assay was immunoSEQ multiplex PCR, and TCRdb's table has in-frame clones only and misses some. This table has 120,000 to 150,000 clones, approximately 9% appearing once. Sample: PBMCs. These receptors originate from a male donor in good health and CMV-seronegative.

Only a few counts were recorded for this clone. The V gene is TRBV2, the J gene TRBJ2-5, with a tentative D call TRBD2 (6 bases). Germline V gene data show CDR1 as SNHLY and CDR2 as FYNNEI. V lost 3 bases and J 9 bases, leaving 20 bases between the germline ends. The CDR3 has 15 amino acids. Here the CDR3 DNA reads TGTGCCAGCAGTGAGAGGGCGGGGCCCCCCGAGGCCCAGTACTTC. Encoded protein: CASSERAGPPEAQYF.

This clone was seen a few times. This chain connects TRBV19 to TRBJ1-2; no reliable D call. Germline CDR1 and CDR2: LNHDA and SQIVND (reference sequence). The CDR3 is 14 residues long. V shed 2 bases and J shed 5 bases, with 12 bases lying between them. The CDR3 region is CASSILATSYGYTF. The CDR3 DNA reads TGTGCCAGTAGTATACTAGCTACTTCGTATGGCTACACCTTC.

This clone came up a few times. V and J are TRBV2 and TRBJ1-1; 9 nucleotides align to TRBD1. In germline, CDR1 is SNHLY, CDR2 FYNNEI. The V gene end was trimmed by 9 bases and the J gene end by 0 bases; junction bases not matched to a gene: 8. The CDR3 totals 15 residues. The CDR3: CARGQGRDMNTEAFF. The CDR3 coding sequence is TGTGCCAGGGGACAGGGCCGAGATATGAACACTGAAGCTTTCTTT.

This chain connects TRBV2 to TRBJ1-2; 7 bases match TRBD1. With V trimmed by 3 bases and J by 2 bases, 3 bases remained unmatched. The germline CDR1 and CDR2 sequences are SNHLY and FYNNEI. The CDR3 is 14 residues long. The CDR3 sequence: CASSEVGGNYGYTF. CDR3 sequence (DNA): TGTGCCAGCAGTGAGGTAGGGGGCAACTATGGCTACACCTTC.

This clone has a handful of counts. This sequence joins TRBV5-1 and TRBJ1-3; D is unclear. The CDR3 extends over 14 amino acids. Trimming removed 5 bases from V and 0 bases from J, with 9 bases in between. CDR1 and CDR2 (germline): SGHRS, YFSETQ. The CDR3 bases are TGCGCCAGCAGATCCATGAGCTCTGGAAACACCATATATTTT. Translation: CASRSMSSGNTIYF.

In its sample, this clone was seen a few times. The chain uses TRBV2 and TRBJ2-1; TRBD2 matches 7 bases. Germline loops: CDR1 SNHLY, CDR2 FYNNEI. V lost 8 bases and J lost 2; bases outside the gene matches: 3. This CDR3 comprises 13 residues. The CDR3 nucleotides are TGTGCCAGCTGTAGCGGGCCCTACAATGAGCAGTTCTTC. Encoded protein: CASCSGPYNEQFF.

The chain recombines TRBV11-2 with TRBJ1-1; TRBD1 matches 7 bases. J lost 4 bases, V lost 5 bases, and 4 bases had no gene match. Germline CDR1 and CDR2: SGHAT and FQNNGV. This CDR3 has 13 amino acids. CDR3 residues: CASSVQGLTEAFF. The CDR3 nucleotides read TGTGCCAGCAGCGTACAGGGGCTCACTGAAGCTTTCTTT. Combining the CDR3 with reference TRBV11-2 and TRBJ1-1 gives the whole variable domain EAGVAQSPRYKIIEKRQSVAFWCNPISGHATLYWYQQILGQGPKLLIQFQNNGVVDDSQLPKDRFSAERLKGVDSTLKIQPAKLEDSAVYLCASSVQGLTEAFFGQGTRLTVV.

This clone has only a few counts. The gene calls are TRBV4-1 and TRBJ2-7; 8 nucleotides align to TRBD1. The junction had 1 base not matched to a gene; V was cut back by 3 bases and J by 3 bases. The CDR3 totals 13 residues. CDR1 MGHRA and CDR2 YSYEKL come from the germline V gene. DNA for the CDR3: TGCGCCAGCAGCCAGGACAGGGTCTACGAGCAGTACTTC. This translates into CASSQDRVYEQYF.

This clone was counted only a few times. The V call is TRBV5-1, the J call TRBJ2-7; tentative D call: TRBD1 (5 bases). V lost 0 bases, J lost 2 bases, and 9 bases lay in between. Germline CDR1 reads SGHRS; CDR2 reads YFSETQ. This CDR3 is 14 amino acids long. The CDR3: CASSLAPGTYEQYF. The CDR3 nucleotides are TGCGCCAGCAGCTTGGCCCCAGGGACCTACGAGCAGTACTTC.

This clone came up a few times. The CDR3 is CASSQDAGGSYNEQFF. For the CDR3, the DNA is TGTGCCAGCAGCCAAGATGCGGGAGGGTCCTACAATGAGCAGTTCTTC. This chain links TRBV14 with TRBJ2-1, with 9 positions matching TRBD2. The V and J ends lost 0 bases and 1 base, in that order; junction bases with no gene match: 1. The V gene's germline CDR1 is SGHDN and CDR2 FVKESK. The CDR3 sequence is 16 residues long.

There are a few counts of this clone. The chain joins TRBV5-1 to TRBJ2-7; D may be TRBD1 (5 bases). CDR3 size: 15 residues. Germline CDR1 reads SGHRS; CDR2 reads YFSETQ. V dropped 2 bases and J dropped 3 bases, with 15 bases sitting between them. The CDR3 DNA sequence: TGCGCCAGCAGCTTCTCCGGACACCAGGTCTACGAGCAGTACTTC. Translation: CASSFSGHQVYEQYF.

This clone appeared a few times. J is TRBJ2-2 and V is TRBV27; D may be TRBD2 (5 bases). This CDR3 has 13 amino acids. The V end lost 4 bases, the J end lost 7 bases, and 10 bases lay between the germline ends. Germline V CDR1 and CDR2: MNHEY, SMNVEV (reference sequence). CDR3 DNA sequence: TGTGCCAGCAGTTCGAGGGCTCACGGGGAGCTGTTTTTT. The encoded protein is CASSSRAHGELFF.

This clone has only a few counts. Distinct nucleotide sequences in the sample also encode this CDR3. The chain joins TRBV28 to TRBJ2-5; D is ambiguous. Trimming stripped 5 bases from V and 2 bases from J, with 3 bases between. From germline, CDR1 is MDHEN and CDR2 SYDVKM. The CDR3 extends over 11 amino acids. As DNA, the CDR3 is TGTGCCAGCAGTCGGCAAGAGACCCAGTACTTC. Translating it yields CASSRQETQYF.

On this clone: Sequence at one end of the junction differs from germline and may be a read error. CDR3 bases: TGTGCCAGCAGTTTATCGGGGGGAGAATATGGCCACACCTTC. This translates into CASSLSGGEYGHTF. The chain is built from TRBV28 and TRBJ1-2, with D perhaps matching TRBD1 (5 bases). The CDR3 is 14 residues long. The germline V gene encodes CDR1 MDHEN and CDR2 SYDVKM.

This clone showed up just a few times. This chain uses TRBV4-2 with TRBJ2-7; no clear D gene. Germline loops: CDR1 LGHNA, CDR2 YNFKEQ. V gave up 1 base and J gave up 5 bases, with 12 bases separating them. This CDR3 is built from 14 residues. The CDR3 loop reads CASSQGEVTHEQYF. The CDR3 bases are TGTGCCAGCAGCCAAGGAGAGGTGACCCACGAGCAGTACTTC.

In this sample, this clone turned up a few times. The chain employs TRBV19 and TRBJ2-5, with D tentatively TRBD2 (6 bases). V lost 4 bases and J lost 4, with 7 bases in between. The CDR3 is 12 amino acids. Per the germline V gene, CDR1 is LNHDA and CDR2 is SQIVND (reference sequence). In DNA, the CDR3 is TGTGCCAGTAGTACGCGGGGAGAGACCCAGTACTTC. Amino acids: CASSTRGETQYF.

This clone was observed a few times. The rearrangement uses TRBV13 and TRBJ2-2, with TRBD1 matching 7 bases. The CDR3 sequence is 14 residues long. Germline V lookup: CDR1 PRHDT, CDR2 FYEKMQ (reference sequence). Losses at the gene ends were 3 bases for V and 3 bases for J; bases not matched to a gene: 1. The CDR3 region is CASSLGQYTGELFF. CDR3 DNA sequence: TGTGCCAGCAGCTTGGGACAGTACACCGGGGAGCTGTTTTTT.

The chain uses TRBV15 and TRBJ1-3; 7 nucleotides line up with TRBD1. With V trimmed by 5 bases and J by 0 bases, 4 bases remained unmatched. The V gene's germline CDR1 is LNHNV and CDR2 YYDKDF (reference sequence). The CDR3 totals 15 residues. The CDR3 loop is CATSRTGDSGNTIYF. The CDR3 DNA reads as TGTGCCACCAGCCGAACAGGGGACTCTGGAAACACCATATATTTT.